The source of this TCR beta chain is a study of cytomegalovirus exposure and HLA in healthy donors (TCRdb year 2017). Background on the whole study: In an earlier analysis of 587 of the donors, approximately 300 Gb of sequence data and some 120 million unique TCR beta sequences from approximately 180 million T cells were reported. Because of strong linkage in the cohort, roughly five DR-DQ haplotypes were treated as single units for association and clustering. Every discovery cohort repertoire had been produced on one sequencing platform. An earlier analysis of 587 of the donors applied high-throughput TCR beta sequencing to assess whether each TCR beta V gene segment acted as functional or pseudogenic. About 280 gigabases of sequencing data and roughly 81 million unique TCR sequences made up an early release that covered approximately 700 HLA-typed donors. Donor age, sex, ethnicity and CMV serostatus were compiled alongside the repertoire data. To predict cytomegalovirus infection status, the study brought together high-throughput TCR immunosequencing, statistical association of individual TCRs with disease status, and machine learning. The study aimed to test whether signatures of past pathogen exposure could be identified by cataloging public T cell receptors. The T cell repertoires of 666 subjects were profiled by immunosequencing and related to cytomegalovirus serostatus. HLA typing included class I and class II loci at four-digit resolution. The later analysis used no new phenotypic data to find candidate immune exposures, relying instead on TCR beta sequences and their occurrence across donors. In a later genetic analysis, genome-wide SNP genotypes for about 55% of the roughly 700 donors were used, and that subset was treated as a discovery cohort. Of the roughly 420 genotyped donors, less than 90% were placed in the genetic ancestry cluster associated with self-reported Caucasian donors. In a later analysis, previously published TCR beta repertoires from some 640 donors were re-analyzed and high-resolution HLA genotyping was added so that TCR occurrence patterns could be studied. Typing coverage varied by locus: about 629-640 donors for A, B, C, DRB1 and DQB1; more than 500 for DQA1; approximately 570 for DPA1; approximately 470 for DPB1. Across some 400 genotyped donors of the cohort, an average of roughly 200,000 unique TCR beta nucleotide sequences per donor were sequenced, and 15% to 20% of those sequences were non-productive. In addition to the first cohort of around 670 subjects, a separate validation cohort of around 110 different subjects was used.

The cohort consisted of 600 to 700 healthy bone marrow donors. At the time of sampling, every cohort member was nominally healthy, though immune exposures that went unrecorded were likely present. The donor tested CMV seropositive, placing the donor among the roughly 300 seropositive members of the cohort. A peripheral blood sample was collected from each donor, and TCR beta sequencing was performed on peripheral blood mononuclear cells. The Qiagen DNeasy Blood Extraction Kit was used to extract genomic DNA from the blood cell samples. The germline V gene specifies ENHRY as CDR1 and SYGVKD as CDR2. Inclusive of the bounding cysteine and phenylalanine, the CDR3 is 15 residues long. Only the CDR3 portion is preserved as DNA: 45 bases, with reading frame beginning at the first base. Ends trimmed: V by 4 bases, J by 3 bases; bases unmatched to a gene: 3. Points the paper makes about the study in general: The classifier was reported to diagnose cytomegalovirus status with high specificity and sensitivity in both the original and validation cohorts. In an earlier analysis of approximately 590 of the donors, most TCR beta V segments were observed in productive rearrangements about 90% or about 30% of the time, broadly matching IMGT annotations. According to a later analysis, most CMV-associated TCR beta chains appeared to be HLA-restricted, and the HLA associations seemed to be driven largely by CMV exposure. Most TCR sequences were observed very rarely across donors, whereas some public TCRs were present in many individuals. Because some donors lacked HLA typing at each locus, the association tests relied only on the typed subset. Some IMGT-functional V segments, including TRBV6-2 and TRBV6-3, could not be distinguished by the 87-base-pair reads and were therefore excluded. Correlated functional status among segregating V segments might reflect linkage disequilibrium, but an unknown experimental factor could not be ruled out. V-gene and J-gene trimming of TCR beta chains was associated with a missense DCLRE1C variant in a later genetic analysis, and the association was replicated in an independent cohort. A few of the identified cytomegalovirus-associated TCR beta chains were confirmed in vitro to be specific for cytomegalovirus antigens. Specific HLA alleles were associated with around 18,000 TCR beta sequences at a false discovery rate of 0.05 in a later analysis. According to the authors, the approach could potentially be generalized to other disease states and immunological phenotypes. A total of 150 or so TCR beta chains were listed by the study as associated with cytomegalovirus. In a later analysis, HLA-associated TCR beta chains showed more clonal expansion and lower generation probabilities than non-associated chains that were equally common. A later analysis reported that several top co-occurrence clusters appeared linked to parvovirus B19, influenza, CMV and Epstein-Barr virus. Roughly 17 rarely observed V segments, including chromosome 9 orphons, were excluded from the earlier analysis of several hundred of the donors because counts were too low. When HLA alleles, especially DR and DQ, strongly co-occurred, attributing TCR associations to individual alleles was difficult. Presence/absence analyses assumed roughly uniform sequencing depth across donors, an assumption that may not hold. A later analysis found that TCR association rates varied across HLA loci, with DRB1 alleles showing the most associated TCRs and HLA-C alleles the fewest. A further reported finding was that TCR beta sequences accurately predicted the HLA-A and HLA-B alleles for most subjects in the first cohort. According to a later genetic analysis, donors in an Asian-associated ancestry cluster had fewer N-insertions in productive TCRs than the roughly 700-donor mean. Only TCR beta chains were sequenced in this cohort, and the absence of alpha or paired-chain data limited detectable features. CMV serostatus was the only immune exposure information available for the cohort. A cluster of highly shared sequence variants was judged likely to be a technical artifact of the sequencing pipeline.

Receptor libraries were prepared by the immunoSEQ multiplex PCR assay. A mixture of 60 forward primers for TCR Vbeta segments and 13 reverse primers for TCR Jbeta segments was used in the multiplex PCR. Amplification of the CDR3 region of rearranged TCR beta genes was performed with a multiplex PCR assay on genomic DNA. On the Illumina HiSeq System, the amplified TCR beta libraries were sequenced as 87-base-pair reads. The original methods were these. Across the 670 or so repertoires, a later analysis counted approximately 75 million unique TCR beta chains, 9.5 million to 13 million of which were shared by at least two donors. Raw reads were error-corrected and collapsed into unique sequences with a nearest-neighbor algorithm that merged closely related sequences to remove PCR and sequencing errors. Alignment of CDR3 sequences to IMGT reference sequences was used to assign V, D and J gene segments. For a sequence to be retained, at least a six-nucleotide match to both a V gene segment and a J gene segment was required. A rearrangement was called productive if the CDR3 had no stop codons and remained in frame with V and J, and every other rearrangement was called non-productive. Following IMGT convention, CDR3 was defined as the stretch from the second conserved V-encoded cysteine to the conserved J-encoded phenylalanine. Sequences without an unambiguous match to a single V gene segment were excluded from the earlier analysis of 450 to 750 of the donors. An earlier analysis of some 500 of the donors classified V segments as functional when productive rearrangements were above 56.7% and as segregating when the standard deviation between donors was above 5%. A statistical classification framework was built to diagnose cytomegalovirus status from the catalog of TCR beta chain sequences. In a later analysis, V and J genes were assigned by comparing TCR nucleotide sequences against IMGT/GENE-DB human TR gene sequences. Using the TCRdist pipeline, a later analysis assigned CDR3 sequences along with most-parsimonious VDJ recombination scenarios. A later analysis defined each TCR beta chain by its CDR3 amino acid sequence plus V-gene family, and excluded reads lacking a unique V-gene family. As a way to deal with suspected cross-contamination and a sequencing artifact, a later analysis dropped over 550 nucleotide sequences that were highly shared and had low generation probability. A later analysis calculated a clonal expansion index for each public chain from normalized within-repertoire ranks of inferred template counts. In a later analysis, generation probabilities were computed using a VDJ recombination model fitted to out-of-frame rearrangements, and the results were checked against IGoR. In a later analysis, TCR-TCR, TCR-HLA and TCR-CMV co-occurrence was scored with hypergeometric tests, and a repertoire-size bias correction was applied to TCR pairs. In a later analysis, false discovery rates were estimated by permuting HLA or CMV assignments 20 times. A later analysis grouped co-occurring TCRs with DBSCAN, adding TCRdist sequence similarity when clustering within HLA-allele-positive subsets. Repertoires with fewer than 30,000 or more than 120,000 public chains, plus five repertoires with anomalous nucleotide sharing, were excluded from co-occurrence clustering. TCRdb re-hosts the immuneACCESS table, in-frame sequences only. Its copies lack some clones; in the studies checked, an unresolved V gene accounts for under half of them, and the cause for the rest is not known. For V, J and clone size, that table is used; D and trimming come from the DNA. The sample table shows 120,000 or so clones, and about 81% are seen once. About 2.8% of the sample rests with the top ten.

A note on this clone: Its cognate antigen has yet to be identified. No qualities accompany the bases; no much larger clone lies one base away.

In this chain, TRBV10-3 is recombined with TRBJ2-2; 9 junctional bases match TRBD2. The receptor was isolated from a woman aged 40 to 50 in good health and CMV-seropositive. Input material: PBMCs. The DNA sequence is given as TGTGCCATCAGTGGGGTAGCGGGAGACACCGGGGAGCTGTTTTTT. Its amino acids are CAISGVAGDTGELFF.